These 9 T cell receptor beta chains were sequenced from one sample in a study of T cell changes during pregnancy in multiple sclerosis. The repertoire was sequenced with immunoSEQ multiplex PCR; TCRdb's copy has only in-frame clones and lacks some. The sample carries 85,000 to 130,000 clones, less than 95% recorded once. The input for sequencing was peripheral blood, taken after pregnancy. These receptors were obtained from a female donor with multiple sclerosis, enrolled in a pregnancy study.

The genes are TRBV6-1 and TRBJ2-2; 9 nucleotides align to TRBD2. V shed 6 bases and J 5 bases; nucleotides not matched to a gene: 7. Germline assignment: CDR1 MNHNS and CDR2 SASEGT. The CDR3 is made up of 15 amino acids. The CDR3 DNA reads TGTGCCAGCAGCTCAGCGGGGGGAGGGACCGGGGAGCTGTTTTTT. Protein sequence: CASSSAGGGTGELFF.

The CDR3 nucleotides read TGTGCCAGCAGCGTTCGACTAGCGGGAGCCAATGAGCAGTTCTTC. Residues: CASSVRLAGANEQFF. The V gene is TRBV9, the J gene TRBJ2-1, with 12 positions matching TRBD2. This CDR3 region has 15 residues. J was trimmed by 6 bases and V by 2 bases; bases with no gene match: 3. Germline CDR1 SGDLS, CDR2 YYNGEE.

The gene calls are TRBV9 and TRBJ2-6, with D perhaps TRBD2 (6 bases). V lost 2 bases to trimming and J lost 3 bases, with 18 bases between them. CDR3 size: 18 residues. Germline V gene data show CDR1 as SGDLS and CDR2 as YYNGEE. The CDR3 protein is CASSVVGGLSFGANVLTF. DNA for the CDR3: TGTGCCAGCAGCGTGGTGGGGGGACTTTCGTTTGGGGCCAACGTCCTGACTTTC.

For the CDR3, the DNA is TGTGCCAGCAGCTTAGCGAGGGGAGGGACGCAGTATTTT. As protein: CASSLARGGTQYF. The J gene is TRBJ2-3, the V gene TRBV11-2; 7 bases agree with TRBD2. CDR3 length equals 13 residues. Germline CDR1 reads SGHAT; CDR2 reads FQNNGV. V was clipped by 1 base and J by 9 bases; unmatched bases: 4.

This clone showed up just once. The chain is built from TRBV7-2 and TRBJ1-3; D is ambiguous. CDR1 SGHTA and CDR2 FQGNSA come from the germline V gene. The length of the CDR3 is 13 residues. V was trimmed by 6 bases and J by 0 bases, leaving 6 bases between them. In nucleotides, the CDR3 is TGTGCCAGCAGTACCTACTCTGGAAACACCATATATTTT. It codes for CASSTYSGNTIYF.

This chain joins TRBV19 and TRBJ2-3; perhaps TRBD2 as D (6 bases). V lost 4 bases to trimming and J lost 1 base, with 15 bases between them. Germline CDR1 LNHDA, CDR2 SQIVND (reference sequence). CDR3 length equals 16 residues. The chain's CDR3 is CASSTLKSGGTDTQYF. CDR3 bases: TGTGCCAGTAGTACCCTGAAGTCGGGAGGCACAGATACGCAGTATTTT. Full variable domain (rest looked up from reference TRBV19 and TRBJ2-3): DGGITQSPKYLFRKEGQNVTLSCEQNLNHDAMYWYRQDPGQGLRLIYYSQIVNDFQKGDIAEGYSVSREKKESFPLTVTSAQKNPTAFYLCASSTLKSGGTDTQYFGPGTRLTVL.

This clone has a handful of counts. This specimen includes other DNA sequences encoding the same CDR3. The chain couples TRBV19 to TRBJ1-1, with D hard to call. The germline CDR1 and CDR2 sequences are LNHDA and SQIVND (reference sequence). The V end lost 6 bases, the J end lost 1 base, and 6 bases lay between the germline ends. The CDR3 spans 12 residues. The CDR3, as DNA: TGTGCCAGTAGGAGAGGGAACACTGAAGCTTTCTTT. Amino acid sequence: CASRRGNTEAFF. The whole variable domain, filled in from reference TRBV19 and TRBJ1-1, reads DGGITQSPKYLFRKEGQNVTLSCEQNLNHDAMYWYRQDPGQGLRLIYYSQIVNDFQKGDIAEGYSVSREKKESFPLTVTSAQKNPTAFYLCASRRGNTEAFFGQGTRLTVV.

The gene calls are TRBV5-6 and TRBJ2-1, with 15 bases fitting TRBD2. The junction had 3 bases not matched to a gene; V was cut back by 6 bases and J by 2 bases. The CDR3 runs 16 residues. From germline, CDR1 is SGHDT and CDR2 YYEEEE. CDR3 nucleotide sequence: TGTGCCAGCACCGGACTAGCGGGAGGGACCTACAATGAGCAGTTCTTC. It is translated as CASTGLAGGTYNEQFF. Full variable domain (rest looked up from reference TRBV5-6 and TRBJ2-1): DAGVTQSPTHLIKTRGQQVTLRCSPKSGHDTVSWYQQALGQGPQFIFQYYEEEERQRGNFPDRFSGHQFPNYSSELNVNALLLGDSALYLCASTGLAGGTYNEQFFGPGTRLTVL.

This clone appeared a single time. J is TRBJ1-5 and V is TRBV5-4; 9 nucleotides match TRBD1. Germline trimming cut 3 bases from V and 0 bases from J; bases unmatched to any gene: 7. This CDR3 is built from 17 residues. Germline V gene data show CDR1 as SGHNT and CDR2 as YYREEE (reference sequence). CDR3 in amino acids: CASSSTGGPFSNQPQHF. As DNA, the CDR3 is TGTGCCAGCAGCTCGACAGGGGGTCCCTTTAGCAATCAGCCCCAGCATTTT. Supplemented by reference TRBV5-4 and TRBJ1-5, the full variable domain reads ETGVTQSPTHLIKTRGQQVTLRCSSQSGHNTVSWYQQALGQGPQFIFQYYREEENGRGNFPPRFSGLQFPNYSSELNVNALELDDSALYLCASSSTGGPFSNQPQHFGDGTRLSIL.